The 13 T cell receptor beta chains in this list originate from one sample, sequenced in a study of response to subunit inactivated influenza vaccine (dated by TCRdb to 2016 to 2019). The library relied on RT-PCR. Sequencing used an Illumina HiSeq 2500. TCRdb took the public reads, trimmed them with fastp at Q25, ran MiXCR for clone calling and kept in-frame beta chains. Rows merge per CDR3 protein into single entries with the most common DNA and genes. Within this sample are around 580,000 distinct CDR3 sequences, with approximately 12% of them counted one time only. Jointly, the top ten make up roughly 10% of the sample. The input for sequencing was PBMCs from blood, taken on the day of vaccination. Every receptor here comes from a man aged 45-65 years who received an inactivated influenza vaccine. Donor details come from another sample of the same person, matched by shared clones.

As concerns this clonotype: The junction departs from germline at one end; a sequencing error may be responsible. This sequence joins TRBV4-1 and TRBJ2-2; tentatively, D is TRBD1 (5 bases). The CDR3 consists of 16 residues. CDR1 MGHRA and CDR2 YSYEKL come from the germline V gene. The CDR3 reads CAISQDSGSNTGELFF. As DNA, the CDR3 is TGCGCCATCAGCCAAGACTCAGGGTCGAACACCGGGGAGCTGTTTTTT.

The rearrangement links TRBV7-2 to TRBJ2-3; 8 bases fit TRBD2. The CDR3 runs to 22 residues. Trimming removed 11 bases from V and 4 bases from J; junction bases left unmatched: 35. CDR1 SGHTA and CDR2 FQGNSA come from the germline V gene. The CDR3 is CAASSSTGSTSGNHQAADTQYF. Here the CDR3 DNA reads TGTGCCGCCAGCAGTTCTACCGGGTCTACTAGCGGAAACCACCAGGCCGCAGATACGCAGTATTTT.

This clonotype has just a few counts. The gene calls are TRBV5-4 and TRBJ2-5, with D perhaps given as TRBD1 or TRBD2 (5 bases each). Trimming left V 1 base short and J 5 bases short, with 15 bases between. This CDR3 is 15 amino acids long. Germline CDR1 and CDR2: SGHNT and YYREEE (reference sequence). The CDR3 coding sequence is TGTGCCAGCAGCTTGAACAGTATGAGGGGCGAGACCCAGTACTTC. Amino acid sequence: CASSLNSMRGETQYF.

This clonotype was seen at least ten times. The rearrangement joins TRBV28 to TRBJ2-5; weak D call: TRBD2 (6 bases). The CDR3 has 14 residues. V lost 4 bases and J 5 bases, leaving 14 bases between the germline ends. The germline V gene has CDR1 MDHEN and CDR2 SYDVKM. As DNA, the CDR3 is TGTGCCAGCAGTTCAACGGGAGAGGGGGAGACCCAGTACTTC. The encoded protein is CASSSTGEGETQYF.

This rearrangement joins TRBV7-2 to TRBJ1-1, with 8 bases matching TRBD1. The CDR3 runs to 15 residues. Trimming took 3 bases from V and 6 from J; bases not matched to a gene: 9. Per the germline V gene, CDR1 is SGHTA and CDR2 is FQGNSA. The CDR3 sequence is CASSLWTGTSAEAFF. CDR3 nucleotides: TGTGCCAGCAGCTTGTGGACAGGGACCTCTGCTGAAGCTTTCTTT.

A few counts support this clonotype. J is TRBJ2-1 and V is TRBV20-1, with a tentative D call TRBD2 (6 bases). The CDR3 extends over 18 amino acids. In germline, CDR1 is DFQATT, CDR2 SNEGSKA (reference sequence). The V end was cut by 3 bases, the J end by 5 bases, with 26 bases between. The CDR3 bases are TGCAGTGCTAGTCCATCCGGCGGGATAATCATCCAGCACAATGAGCAGTTCTTC. It encodes CSASPSGGIIIQHNEQFF.

The rearrangement joins TRBV14 to TRBJ1-6; no definite D call. The V gene lost 6 bases and the J gene lost 0 bases, with 9 bases spanning the gap. There are 15 residues in the CDR3. The germline V gene encodes CDR1 SGHDN and CDR2 FVKESK. The CDR3 is CASSSFGSYNSPLHF. CDR3 DNA sequence: TGTGCCAGCAGTTCGTTCGGCTCCTATAATTCACCCCTCCACTTT.

V is TRBV11-3 and J is TRBJ2-3, with D possibly being TRBD2 (5 bases). V shed 4 bases and J shed 6 bases, with 17 bases lying between them. The V gene's germline CDR1 is SGHNT and CDR2 YENEEA. The CDR3 is 15 amino acids. DNA for the CDR3: TGTGCCAGCAGCTACGGTGGTCGGGATGCGGATACGCAGTATTTT. Translation: CASSYGGRDADTQYF.

This chain uses TRBV4-2 with TRBJ2-7; 7 bases line up with TRBD2. The CDR3 is 16 residues long. With V trimmed by 1 base and J by 5 bases, 11 bases remained unmatched. CDR1 is LGHNA and CDR2 is YNFKEQ in the germline V gene. The CDR3 DNA follows: TGTGCCAGCAGCCAAGTCCCTTTGACTAGCAGCCACGAGCAGTACTTC. Translation gives CASSQVPLTSSHEQYF.

The V call is TRBV12-3 or TRBV12-4, the J call TRBJ2-7; 7 positions agree with TRBD1. This CDR3 is 14 amino acids long. With 6 bases clipped from V and 4 bases from J, the junction kept 9 bases outside the gene matches. The CDR3, as DNA: TGTGCCAGCAGGCCCCCCGGGACAGCTTACGAGCAGTACTTC. Its translation: CASRPPGTAYEQYF.

This clonotype was picked up a small number of times. The chain recombines TRBV14 with TRBJ1-1; D is unresolved. CDR3 length equals 14 residues. V dropped 1 base and J dropped 4 bases, with 10 bases sitting between them. In germline, CDR1 is SGHDN, CDR2 FVKESK. This CDR3 reads CASSQVMGGTEAFF. Here the CDR3 DNA reads TGTGCCAGCAGCCAAGTTATGGGTGGCACTGAAGCTTTCTTT.

This chain connects TRBV28 to TRBJ2-7; D not resolved. CDR1 MDHEN and CDR2 SYDVKM come from the germline V gene. The CDR3 spans 14 residues. V gave up 2 bases and J gave up 0 bases, with 8 bases separating them. CDR3 in DNA: TGTGCCAGCAGTTTAATTCCTAACTCCTACGAGCAGTACTTC. Amino acid sequence: CASSLIPNSYEQYF.

This clonotype showed up just a few times. V is TRBV20-1 and J is TRBJ2-1, with D possibly matching TRBD1 (6 bases). Germline CDR1 is DFQATT and CDR2 is SNEGSKA (reference sequence). V shed 0 bases and J shed 0 bases, with 21 bases lying between them. CDR3 length: 19 amino acids. CDR3 in amino acids: CSARDQLDRSPVSYNEQFF. CDR3 coding DNA: TGCAGTGCTAGAGATCAATTGGACAGATCCCCGGTCTCCTACAATGAGCAGTTCTTC.